Following are 23 T cell receptor beta chains from one sample sequenced in a study of graft-versus-host responses after intestinal transplantation. Both intraepithelial and lamina propria lymphocytes were released by processing graft tissue. Repertoires were generated with immunoSEQ multiplex PCR, while TCRdb's copy carries only in-frame clones and drops some. The sample has approximately 4,400 clones, 77% seen once. Sequencing used ileum tissue, obtained 9 days after transplant. Receptors originate from a human patient who received an intestinal transplant, so some T cells may come from the graft donor.

The sample holds one count of this clone. CDR3 residues: CATSRDSREYEQYF. CDR3 coding DNA: TGTGCCACCAGCAGAGATTCCAGGGAATACGAGCAGTACTTC. The chain employs TRBV15 and TRBJ2-7; D may be TRBD1 (5 bases). CDR1 and CDR2 (germline): LNHNV, YYDKDF (reference sequence). Trimming cost V 0 bases and J 4 bases, with 10 bases left between them. CDR3 size: 14 residues.

The chain employs TRBV21-1 and TRBJ2-6; TRBD1 is the table's D call, not checked against the DNA. TRBV21-1 is flagged as a pseudogene. The CDR3 is made up of 14 amino acids. CDR3 protein: CASSKHSGANVLTF. CDR3 DNA: TGTGCCAGCAGCAAACACTCTGGGGCCAACGTCCTGACTTTC.

The chain employs TRBV5-1 and TRBJ2-5; perhaps TRBD2 as D (6 bases). Trimming shortened V by 4 bases and J by 11 bases, and 24 bases separated the two germline ends. Germline lookup yields CDR1 SGHRS and CDR2 YFSETQ. The CDR3 sequence is 15 residues long. Here the CDR3 DNA reads TGCGCCAGCAGCAACGGAGGGGCAACCCCAATAGAGCAGTACTTC. This gives the protein CASSNGGATPIEQYF. The complete variable domain, with remaining parts taken from reference TRBV5-1 and TRBJ2-5, reads KAGVTQTPRYLIKTRGQQVTLSCSPISGHRSVSWYQQTPGQGLQFLFEYFSETQRNKGNFPGRFSGRQFSNSRSEMNVSTLELGDSALYLCASSNGGATPIEQYFGPGTRLLVL.

The J gene is TRBJ2-7, the V gene TRBV11-2; TRBD2 matches at 11 bases. The CDR3 length is 15 residues. V lost 3 bases, J lost 9 bases, and 10 bases stayed unmatched. Germline V lookup: CDR1 SGHAT, CDR2 FQNNGV. DNA for the CDR3: TGTGCCAGCAGCTTTACTAGCGGGAGATCAGACGGGCAGTACTTC. Residues: CASSFTSGRSDGQYF.

The chain is built from TRBV29-1 and TRBJ1-1; 11 bases are shared with TRBD1. From germline, CDR1 is SQVTM and CDR2 ANQGSEA. The CDR3 is made up of 15 amino acids. The V gene end was trimmed by 2 bases and the J gene end by 5 bases; junction bases not matched to a gene: 7. DNA for the CDR3: TGCAGCGTTGAACAACCGGGACAGGGGGGTACTGAAGCTTTCTTT. As protein: CSVEQPGQGGTEAFF.

The chain carries TRBV6-4 and TRBJ2-1; 14 bases are shared with TRBD2. There are 15 residues in the CDR3. The J segment lost 9 bases and the V segment lost 0 bases, leaving 1 base of the junction unmatched. The germline V gene has CDR1 MRHNA and CDR2 SNTAGT. The CDR3 loop reads CASSDSTSGGAEQFF. Written as DNA, the CDR3 is TGTGCCAGCAGTGACTCGACTAGCGGGGGGGCTGAGCAGTTCTTC.

This clone came up a few times. In DNA form, the CDR3 reads TGTGCCAGCAGCCACGGACTAGCGGTATACAATGAGCAGTTCTTC. This gives the protein CASSHGLAVYNEQFF. The chain uses TRBV7-6 and TRBJ2-1; 10 nucleotides agree with TRBD2. After removal of 5 bases from V and 4 bases from J, the junction contained 5 bases not matched to a gene. Germline assignment: CDR1 SGHVS and CDR2 FNYEAQ. The CDR3 consists of 15 residues.

The rearrangement joins TRBV13 to TRBJ2-5, with 8 bases matching TRBD1. The ends lost 4 bases at V and 5 bases at J; junction bases unmatched: 6. This CDR3 is built from 14 residues. Germline values: CDR1 PRHDT, CDR2 FYEKMQ (reference sequence). The CDR3 loop is CASSSAGGRETQYF. The CDR3 DNA reads TGTGCCAGCAGCTCAGCAGGGGGCCGTGAGACCCAGTACTTC.

This sequence joins TRBV25-1 and TRBJ2-5; D is ambiguous. V was clipped by 2 bases and J by 5 bases, with 0 bases between them. The CDR3 loop spans 10 amino acids. Germline values: CDR1 MGHDK, CDR2 SYGVNS. The CDR3 loop is CASSEETQYF. DNA for the CDR3: TGTGCCAGCAGTGAAGAGACCCAGTACTTC.

V gene TRBV19 combines with J gene TRBJ1-2; D unclear. There are 12 residues in the CDR3. The V end lost 6 bases, the J end lost 8 bases, and 13 bases lay between the germline ends. Germline-derived CDR1 and CDR2 are LNHDA and SQIVND (reference sequence). The CDR3 is CASRSLSGGYTF. CDR3 DNA: TGTGCCAGTAGATCGCTGTCCGGGGGCTACACCTTC.

Here the CDR3 reads CASSYRDRSYEQYF. DNA for the CDR3: TGTGCCAGCAGCTACCGGGACAGATCCTACGAGCAGTACTTC. V is TRBV5-4 and J is TRBJ2-7, with 7 positions matching TRBD1. Germline V gene lookup returns CDR1 SGHNT and CDR2 YYREEE (reference sequence). V lost 3 bases, J lost 1 base, and 4 bases stayed unmatched. The length of the CDR3 is 14 residues. Variable domain in full (rest from reference TRBV5-4 and TRBJ2-7): ETGVTQSPTHLIKTRGQQVTLRCSSQSGHNTVSWYQQALGQGPQFIFQYYREEENGRGNFPPRFSGLQFPNYSSELNVNALELDDSALYLCASSYRDRSYEQYFGPGTRLTVT.

The sample holds a few counts of this clone. The chain joins TRBV28 to TRBJ1-3, with 9 bases aligning to TRBD1. The CDR3 sequence is 16 residues long. CDR1 and CDR2 (germline): MDHEN, SYDVKM. V trimming: 5 bases; J trimming: 0 bases; junction bases outside the gene matches: 5. The CDR3 protein is CASSVSGQGSGNTIYF. Here the CDR3 DNA reads TGTGCCAGCAGTGTTTCGGGACAGGGCTCTGGAAACACCATATATTTT.

V and J are TRBV19 and TRBJ1-4; 8 nucleotides line up with TRBD1. Germline CDR1 LNHDA, CDR2 SQIVND (reference sequence). Trimming took 5 bases from V and 6 from J; bases not matched to a gene: 8. CDR3 length: 15 amino acids. Here the CDR3 reads CASSGPGQVYEKLFF. The CDR3 DNA sequence: TGTGCCAGTAGTGGGCCGGGACAGGTTTATGAAAAACTGTTTTTT. The whole variable domain, remainder taken from reference TRBV19 and TRBJ1-4, is DGGITQSPKYLFRKEGQNVTLSCEQNLNHDAMYWYRQDPGQGLRLIYYSQIVNDFQKGDIAEGYSVSREKKESFPLTVTSAQKNPTAFYLCASSGPGQVYEKLFFGSGTQLSVL.

J is TRBJ1-3 and V is TRBV2, with a tentative D call TRBD1 (6 bases). The CDR3 consists of 14 residues. Trimming cost V 6 bases and J 0 bases, with 9 bases left between them. From germline, CDR1 is SNHLY and CDR2 FYNNEI. CDR3 nucleotide sequence: TGTGCCAGCAGGCACAGGGCCTCTGGAAACACCATATATTTT. Its translation: CASRHRASGNTIYF. Drawing the rest from reference TRBV2 and TRBJ1-3, the complete variable domain is EPEVTQTPSHQVTQMGQEVILRCVPISNHLYFYWYRQILGQKVEFLVSFYNNEISEKSEIFDDQFSVERPDGSNFTLKIRSTKLEDSAMYFCASRHRASGNTIYFGEGSWLTVV.

This sequence joins TRBV7-7 and TRBJ2-1, with 9 bases aligning to TRBD2. The CDR3 is 15 amino acids. V was pared by 1 base and J by 4 bases, with 2 bases of the junction left unmatched. Germline CDR1 is SSHAT and CDR2 is FNYEAQ (reference sequence). CDR3 nucleotide sequence: TGTGCCAGCAGCTTAGTAGCGGGGGCTTACAATGAGCAGTTCTTC. Protein product: CASSLVAGAYNEQFF.

The rearrangement uses TRBV6-1 and TRBJ2-7; D uncertain. Germline CDR1 reads MNHNS; CDR2 reads SASEGT. This CDR3 is built from 14 residues. V lost 1 base and J 5 bases, leaving 12 bases between the germline ends. The CDR3 bases are TGTGCCAGCAGTGAAGGGGTTAGGGTCCACGAGCAGTACTTC. Its protein is CASSEGVRVHEQYF.

V gene TRBV10-2 combines with J gene TRBJ2-7; 10 nucleotides agree with TRBD2. The germline V gene has CDR1 WSHSY and CDR2 SAAADI. The V and J ends lost 5 bases and 0 bases, in that order; junction bases with no gene match: 7. The CDR3 sequence is 16 residues long. The CDR3 is CASSPRLAGSSYEQYF. The CDR3 DNA reads as TGCGCCAGCAGTCCCCGACTAGCGGGCAGCTCCTACGAGCAGTACTTC.

The chain links TRBV25-1 to TRBJ2-1; weak D call: TRBD1 (5 bases). Germline V gene sequence: CDR1 MGHDK, CDR2 SYGVNS. The length of the CDR3 is 13 residues. V was clipped by 4 bases and J by 2 bases, with 6 bases between them. The CDR3 loop reads CASSGTTYNEQFF. CDR3 DNA: TGTGCCAGCAGTGGGACAACCTACAATGAGCAGTTCTTC.

V gene TRBV5-1 combines with J gene TRBJ1-2; unclear D gene. This CDR3 is built from 15 residues. Germline V gene data show CDR1 as SGHRS and CDR2 as YFSETQ. V was pared by 4 bases and J by 7 bases, with 20 bases between. CDR3 loop: CASSILMSQDGGYTF. CDR3 coding DNA: TGCGCCAGCAGCATACTGATGTCCCAAGACGGTGGCTACACCTTC.

The genes are TRBV7-9 and TRBJ2-5; D gene ambiguous. The CDR3 is 13 residues long. CDR1 is SEHNR and CDR2 is FQNEAQ in the germline V gene (reference sequence). With 2 bases removed from V and 5 bases from J, the gap between germline ends came to 9 bases. The CDR3 loop is CASSLLSGETQYF. CDR3 DNA: TGTGCCAGCAGCTTACTCTCCGGGGAGACCCAGTACTTC.

The J gene is TRBJ2-5, the V gene TRBV7-2; no reliable D call. With the DNA end fitting TRBJ2-7 better, the J assignment may be wrong. This CDR3 has 14 residues. Germline V gene sequence: CDR1 SGHTA, CDR2 FQGNSA. CDR3 loop: CASSLADSAYEQYF. The CDR3 DNA reads TGTGCCAGCAGCTTAGCTGACTCCGCCTACGAGCAGTACTTC.

This chain joins TRBV5-1 and TRBJ2-1; D unclear. The germline gives CDR1 SGHRS, CDR2 YFSETQ. The CDR3 consists of 17 residues. Trimming stripped 0 bases from V and 6 bases from J, with 19 bases between. CDR3 sequence: CASSLVAVQPYPNEQFF. The CDR3 nucleotides read TGCGCCAGCAGCTTGGTCGCAGTCCAGCCTTACCCCAATGAGCAGTTCTTC.

On this clone: The conserved final phenylalanine or tryptophan is absent from the CDR3, which likely points to a read error. No DNA is shown, since the ends of the CDR3 on it are uncertain; the CDR3 is the one TCRdb lists. This chain's CDR3 is CSPFEVWLHL. The V gene is TRBV29-1, the J gene TRBJ1-2. Ends included, the CDR3 has 10 residues. Germline assignment: CDR1 SQVTM and CDR2 ANQGSEA.